Listed below are T cell receptor beta chains from one sample, sequenced in a study of blood T cell repertoires in COVID-19. Data came from immunoSEQ multiplex PCR; TCRdb stores just in-frame clones and leaves some out. The sample lists approximately 450,000 clones; 85% to 90% were seen once. Material for sequencing was PBMCs or T cells enriched from blood (not recorded which). The receptors were gathered from a man under 40 who had recovered from COVID-19. CDR3s include the opening cysteine and the closing phenylalanine or tryptophan. Each record gives: CDR3 DNA, CDR3 protein, V gene, J gene, D gene, clone size. A D gene is named only where the DNA matches it firmly. A row's size may be missing; if present it is once, few, many or a size class.

DNA: TGTGCCAGCAGCTTGGACAGGGGGACGTCACCCCTCCACTTT; CDR3: CASSLDRGTSPLHF; V: TRBV5-4; J: TRBJ1-6; D: TRBD1; size: once
DNA: TGTGCCAGCAGTTCATACACTGAAGCTTTCTTT; CDR3: CASSSYTEAFF; V: TRBV28; J: TRBJ1-1; D: NA; size: NA
DNA: TGTGCCAGCTCACCAAGAACTCTAGCGGGAGGGAGCCAAGAGACCCAGTACTTC; CDR3: CASSPRTLAGGSQETQYF; V: TRBV18; J: TRBJ2-5; D: TRBD2; size: NA
DNA: TGTGCCAGCAGCACAGGGGCCAATCAGCCCCAGCATTTT; CDR3: CASSTGANQPQHF; V: TRBV7-9; J: TRBJ1-5; D: TRBD1; size: few
DNA: TGTGCCAGCAGCCAACAGGGCCTGACCCAGTACTTC; CDR3: CASSQQGLTQYF; V: TRBV11-2; J: TRBJ2-5; D: NA; size: once
DNA: TGTGCCAGCAACACCCCGGGTGACGGCACTGAAGCTTTCTTT; CDR3: CASNTPGDGTEAFF; V: TRBV9; J: TRBJ1-1; D: NA; size: NA
DNA: TGTGCCAGCAGCTTAACCCAGGGGAATGAGCAGTTCTTC; CDR3: CASSLTQGNEQFF; V: TRBV7-3; J: TRBJ2-1; D: NA; size: NA
DNA: TGTGCCAGCAGCCTAAGAACGAGTTTTTCCGAGCAGTACTTC; CDR3: CASSLRTSFSEQYF; V: TRBV9; J: TRBJ2-7; D: NA; size: NA
DNA: TGCGCCAGCAGCCCCGACAGGAGTGGGTATGGCTACACCTTC; CDR3: CASSPDRSGYGYTF; V: TRBV4-1; J: TRBJ1-2; D: NA; size: NA
DNA: TGTGCCAGCAGTGAAGCGCAGGGGCCTCAGCCCCAGCATTTT; CDR3: CASSEAQGPQPQHF; V: TRBV6-1; J: TRBJ1-5; D: NA; size: NA
DNA: TGTGCCAGCAGCACCGACAGTTACAATGAGCAGTTCTTC; CDR3: CASSTDSYNEQFF; V: TRBV7-3; J: TRBJ2-1; D: NA; size: NA
DNA: TGTGCTAGTGGTTTAATATCTCGGACAGGGGGGAAGCCCCAGCATTTT; CDR3: CASGLISRTGGKPQHF; V: TRBV12-5; J: TRBJ1-5; D: TRBD1; size: NA
DNA: TGTGCCTGGGCTCCCCTCGCTAGGAACACTGAAGCTTTCTTT; CDR3: CAWAPLARNTEAFF; V: TRBV30; J: TRBJ1-1; D: NA; size: NA
DNA: TGCAGCGTTGAAGGGGACAGGGTCGGATCCTATGGCTACACCTTC; CDR3: CSVEGDRVGSYGYTF; V: TRBV29-1; J: TRBJ1-2; D: TRBD1; size: NA
DNA: TGTGCCAGTAGTTCGGGAGCTAGAATGAACACTGAAGCTTTCTTT; CDR3: CASSSGARMNTEAFF; V: TRBV19; J: TRBJ1-1; D: NA; size: NA
DNA: TGCGCCAGCAGTGTCGGGACAGGGGATGGCTACACCTTC; CDR3: CASSVGTGDGYTF; V: TRBV10-2; J: TRBJ1-2; D: TRBD1; size: NA
DNA: TGTGCCAGCTCACCACCGAACAGGGTCGCCGGGGAGCTGTTTTTT; CDR3: CASSPPNRVAGELFF; V: TRBV18; J: TRBJ2-2; D: NA; size: NA
DNA: TGTGCCTGGAGTACAGGGGATCGATACGAGACCCAGTACTTC; CDR3: CAWSTGDRYETQYF; V: TRBV30; J: TRBJ2-5; D: TRBD1; size: NA
DNA: TGTGCCAGCAGTTACGGGACAGGGAACACTGAAGCTTTCTTT; CDR3: CASSYGTGNTEAFF; V: TRBV6-5; J: TRBJ1-1; D: TRBD1; size: few
DNA: TGTGCCAGCAGCATGGACAGGGGCTCTGGAAACACCATATATTTT; CDR3: CASSMDRGSGNTIYF; V: TRBV7-6; J: TRBJ1-3; D: TRBD1; size: NA
DNA: TGTGCCAGCAGTTTTCCGGTCGCAGGCGTCTCTGGAAACACCATATATTTT; CDR3: CASSFPVAGVSGNTIYF; V: TRBV28; J: TRBJ1-3; D: NA; size: NA
DNA: TGTGCCATCAAGGACGGGGTGTCGGAGACCCAGTACTTC; CDR3: CAIKDGVSETQYF; V: TRBV10-3; J: TRBJ2-5; D: NA; size: NA